What follows is one T cell receptor (beta chain) and its context. Its matching antigen is unknown. Germline V gene data show CDR1 as LNHNV and CDR2 as YYDKDF (reference sequence). The CDR3 length is 17 residues. V dropped 0 bases and J dropped 3 bases, with 17 bases sitting between them. The entry originates in a study of OX40 agonist ivuxolimab in advanced cancers. Turning to the study itself: Earlier treatment with anti-PD-1, anti-PD-L1 or anti-CTLA-4 was permitted, and 35% to 40% had received some.

Profiling relied on immunoSEQ multiplex PCR, and the TCRdb table lists in-frame clones only, not all of them. This table holds approximately 52,000 clones, roughly 80% found once. Study findings and constraints: CD8+ T cells averaged more expanded clones than CD4+. The study observed clonal expansion of CD4+ and CD8+ blood T cells by week 6 at 0.1 to 3.0 mg/kg.

V gene TRBV15 combines with J gene TRBJ1-2, with D perhaps TRBD1 (6 bases). Sample: CD4+ or CD8+ T cells sorted from blood, taken in a trial of the OX40 agonist ivuxolimab. The sequence came from an adult with an advanced solid tumor such as melanoma, head and neck, liver or kidney cancer. The CDR3 DNA reads as TGTGCCACCAGCAGAGATCTGAGCGTGGGGGCCGACTATGGCTACACCTTC. Amino acid sequence: CATSRDLSVGADYGYTF. The full variable domain, with the rest looked up from reference TRBV15 and TRBJ1-2, is DAMVIQNPRYQVTQFGKPVTLSCSQTLNHNVMYWYQQKSSQAPKLLFHYYDKDFNNEADTPDNFQSRRPNTSFCFLDIRSPGLGDTAMYLCATSRDLSVGADYGYTFGSGTRLTVV.